This T cell receptor beta chain was obtained from a study of T cell responses to AZD1222 COVID-19 vaccine. Findings and caveats of the study: Repertoire sampling occurred only after the peak T cell response. The study found Spike-specific TCR breadth and depth rose after two AZD1222 doses. Mapped onto spike, vaccine-associated CD4 TCRs spanned it and were dominant at 160-218 and 743-854.

Clones were sequenced by immunoSEQ multiplex PCR, and TCRdb holds only the in-frame ones, with some missing. The repertoire consists of roughly 100,000 clones, with approximately 86% occurring once and the leading ten covering 3% to 3.5%. From germline, CDR1 is MDHEN and CDR2 SYDVKM. The CDR3 consists of 15 residues. The J segment lost 0 bases and the V segment lost 6 bases, leaving 7 bases of the junction unmatched. Worth noting for this clone: Its target is not known.

This receptor was obtained from an adult who received the MenACWY meningococcal vaccine as a control. The material sequenced was peripheral blood, taken 28 days after the second dose of the MenACWY control vaccine. The genes are TRBV28 and TRBJ2-7, with 8 bases identical to TRBD1. The DNA for the CDR3 is TGTGCCAGCAGATCCACGACAGGGGACTCCTACGAGCAGTACTTC. The encoded protein is CASRSTTGDSYEQYF. The full variable domain, with the rest looked up from reference TRBV28 and TRBJ2-7, is DVKVTQSSRYLVKRTGEKVFLECVQDMDHENMFWYRQDPGLGLRLIYFSYDVKMKEKGDIPEGYSVSREKKERFSLILESASTNQTSMYLCASRSTTGDSYEQYFGPGTRLTVT.